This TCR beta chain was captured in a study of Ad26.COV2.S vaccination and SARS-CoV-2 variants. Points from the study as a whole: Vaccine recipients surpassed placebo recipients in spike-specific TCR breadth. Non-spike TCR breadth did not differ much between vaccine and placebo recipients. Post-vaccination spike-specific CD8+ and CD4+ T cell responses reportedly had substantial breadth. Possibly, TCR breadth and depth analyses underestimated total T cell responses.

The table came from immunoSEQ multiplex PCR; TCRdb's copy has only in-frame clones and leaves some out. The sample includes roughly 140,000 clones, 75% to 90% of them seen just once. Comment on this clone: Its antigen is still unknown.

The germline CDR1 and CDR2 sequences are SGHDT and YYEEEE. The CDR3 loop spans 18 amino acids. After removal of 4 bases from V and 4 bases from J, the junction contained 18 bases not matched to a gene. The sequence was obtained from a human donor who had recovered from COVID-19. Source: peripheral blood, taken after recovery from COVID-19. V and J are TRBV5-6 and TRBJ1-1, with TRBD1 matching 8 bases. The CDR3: CASSPPAGGPQESTEAFF. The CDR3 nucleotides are TGTGCCAGCAGCCCCCCGGCAGGGGGCCCCCAGGAAAGCACTGAAGCTTTCTTT.